The 21 T cell receptor beta chains presented below share a single source sample, sequenced in a study of cytomegalovirus exposure and HLA in healthy donors. The PCR used 60 Vbeta and 13 Jbeta primers. Assay used: immunoSEQ multiplex PCR; TCRdb lists only in-frame clones, some missing. The data show roughly 63,000 clones, with 71% seen just once and about 23% held by the top ten. Specimen: PBMCs. The origin of the receptors is a man aged 45-65 years in good health and CMV-seropositive.

J is TRBJ2-7 and V is TRBV29-1; no reliable D call. V lost 6 bases to trimming and J lost 0 bases, with 12 bases between them. This CDR3 has 13 residues. Germline lookup yields CDR1 SQVTM and CDR2 ANQGSEA. The CDR3 region is CSVQPRLSYEQYF. CDR3 sequence (DNA): TGCAGCGTGCAACCACGACTCTCCTACGAGCAGTACTTC.

The V gene is TRBV10-3, the J gene TRBJ2-6; D is possibly TRBD2 (5 bases). Trimming pared 7 bases from V and 0 bases from J, leaving 10 bases between. Germline V gene sequence: CDR1 ENHRY, CDR2 SYGVKD. The CDR3 loop spans 15 amino acids. The CDR3: CAIKSGSSGANVLTF. CDR3 nucleotides: TGTGCCATCAAGAGCGGAAGCTCTGGGGCCAACGTCCTGACTTTC.

This chain uses TRBV6-1 with TRBJ2-2, with D perhaps matching TRBD1 (6 bases). CDR1 is MNHNS and CDR2 is SASEGT in the germline V gene. This CDR3 is 13 amino acids long. Trimming pared 9 bases from V and 6 bases from J, leaving 14 bases between. Written as DNA, the CDR3 is TGTGCCAGTACACAGGGACCGCCCGGGGAGCTGTTTTTT. Protein sequence: CASTQGPPGELFF.

There are a few counts of this clone. The chain recombines TRBV27 with TRBJ1-5, with a tentative D call TRBD1 (5 bases). Germline V lookup: CDR1 MNHEY, CDR2 SMNVEV (reference sequence). Deletions cut 5 bases from V and 3 bases from J, with 11 bases between. This CDR3 has 14 residues. The CDR3 region has the DNA TGTGCCAGCAGTCCAGACAGCTCCAATCAGCCCCAGCATTTT. Residues: CASSPDSSNQPQHF.

This chain links TRBV7-2 with TRBJ2-7, with TRBD2 as a possible D gene (6 bases). The CDR3 is 14 residues long. Trimming pared 6 bases from V and 7 bases from J, leaving 19 bases between. Germline loops: CDR1 SGHTA, CDR2 FQGNSA. CDR3 DNA: TGTGCCAGCAGTATTACTTGGGACCGGGGGGAGCAGTACTTC. Amino acid sequence: CASSITWDRGEQYF.

The V call is TRBV11-2, the J call TRBJ2-1, with D possibly matching TRBD2 (6 bases). The V end lost 5 bases, the J end lost 1 base, and 12 bases lay between the germline ends. The CDR3 runs 15 residues. Germline V lookup: CDR1 SGHAT, CDR2 FQNNGV. The CDR3 coding sequence is TGTGCCAGCAGCCCCCGGCGGGATTCCTACAATGAGCAGTTCTTC. Its protein product is CASSPRRDSYNEQFF.

The rearrangement joins TRBV29-1 to TRBJ1-5, with 7 bases lining up with TRBD1. The J segment lost 0 bases and the V segment lost 2 bases, leaving 7 bases of the junction unmatched. The CDR3 is 16 amino acids. Germline CDR1 and CDR2: SQVTM and ANQGSEA. The CDR3 spells CSVEPRDSYSNQPQHF. CDR3 sequence (DNA): TGCAGCGTTGAACCCCGGGACAGTTATAGCAATCAGCCCCAGCATTTT.

This rearrangement joins TRBV5-4 to TRBJ1-1; 8 bases align to TRBD1. V lost 2 bases to trimming and J lost 7 bases; unmatched junction nucleotides: 10. The CDR3 runs 15 residues. The germline V gene encodes CDR1 SGHNT and CDR2 YYREEE (reference sequence). CDR3 coding DNA: TGTGCCAGCAGCTTTTCGGCAGGGGGCCATGGTGAAGCTTTCTTT. It specifies CASSFSAGGHGEAFF.

The chain couples TRBV14 to TRBJ2-5, with D possibly being TRBD1 (7 bases). V lost 1 base to trimming and J lost 4 bases, with 10 bases between them. There are 14 residues in the CDR3. Looked up from germline, CDR1 is SGHDN and CDR2 is FVKESK. CDR3 nucleotide sequence: TGTGCCAGCAGCCAAGGGGGGGACAGAGAGACCCAGTACTTC. Protein: CASSQGGDRETQYF.

The chain uses TRBV5-6 and TRBJ2-7, with TRBD2 as a possible D gene (6 bases). V dropped 3 bases and J dropped 2 bases, with 12 bases sitting between them. The germline gives CDR1 SGHDT, CDR2 YYEEEE. This CDR3 is 14 amino acids long. The chain's CDR3 is CASSWGDGAYEQYF. The CDR3 coding sequence is TGTGCCAGCAGCTGGGGGGACGGGGCCTACGAGCAGTACTTC.

This chain joins TRBV15 and TRBJ1-1; 7 bases fit TRBD1. Germline values: CDR1 LNHNV, CDR2 YYDKDF (reference sequence). Trimming took 0 bases from V and 1 from J; bases not matched to a gene: 5. The CDR3 sequence is 16 residues long. DNA of the CDR3: TGTGCCACCAGCAGAGATTTGGGGACAGAGAACACTGAAGCTTTCTTT. Translated, it gives CATSRDLGTENTEAFF.

This clone was seen only a few times. The chain joins TRBV29-1 to TRBJ1-1; 11 positions agree with TRBD1. Germline V CDR1 and CDR2: SQVTM, ANQGSEA. The V gene end was trimmed by 0 bases and the J gene end by 1 base; junction bases not matched to a gene: 7. The CDR3 totals 17 residues. CDR3 in amino acids: CSVEDRDRGWENTEAFF. CDR3 nucleotide sequence: TGCAGCGTTGAAGATCGGGACAGGGGGTGGGAGAACACTGAAGCTTTCTTT.

The CDR3 loop is CASSLDGTGVIIEQFF. The CDR3 DNA is TGTGCCAGCAGTTTAGATGGGACAGGGGTTATCATTGAGCAGTTCTTC. The chain has TRBV28 and TRBJ2-1, with 10 bases lining up with TRBD1. This CDR3 is built from 16 residues. With V trimmed by 2 bases and J by 9 bases, 10 bases remained unmatched. Germline V CDR1 and CDR2: MDHEN, SYDVKM.

The rearrangement uses TRBV5-4 and TRBJ2-6; possible D gene TRBD1, 7 bases. This CDR3 spans 18 amino acids. Germline V CDR1 and CDR2: SGHNT, YYREEE (reference sequence). V lost 4 bases and J 2 bases, leaving 19 bases between the germline ends. The CDR3 DNA sequence: TGTGCCAGCAGCGGAGGGACAGCGCAAATGGCTGGGGCCAACGTCCTGACTTTC. This translates into CASSGGTAQMAGANVLTF.

V usage is TRBV6-1 and J usage is TRBJ2-7; 11 nucleotides line up with TRBD1. V lost 3 bases to trimming and J lost 0 bases; unmatched junction nucleotides: 4. There are 16 residues in the CDR3. Germline V CDR1 and CDR2: MNHNS, SASEGT. CDR3 in DNA: TGTGCCAGCAGTGACTACGGACAGGGGGCCTCCTACGAGCAGTACTTC. This gives the protein CASSDYGQGASYEQYF.

This clone was counted once. This chain links TRBV7-2 with TRBJ2-5; 7 bases fit TRBD1. There are 13 residues in the CDR3. Germline V gene sequence: CDR1 SGHTA, CDR2 FQGNSA. The J segment lost 9 bases and the V segment lost 1 base, leaving 5 bases of the junction unmatched. CDR3 region: CASSLGKQGPQYF. CDR3 DNA sequence: TGTGCCAGCAGCTTAGGAAAACAGGGGCCCCAGTACTTC.

The V gene is TRBV30, the J gene TRBJ2-7; TRBD2 matches at 10 bases. This CDR3 is 17 amino acids long. The V gene's germline CDR1 is GTSNPN and CDR2 SVGIG (reference sequence). The junction had 13 bases not matched to a gene; V was cut back by 3 bases and J by 2 bases. The CDR3 region has the DNA TGTGCCTGGAGGCCCGGGCTAGCGGGAGCTACGACCTACGAGCAGTACTTC. Protein sequence: CAWRPGLAGATTYEQYF.

The CDR3 region has the DNA TGCGCCAGCAGCTCGGGAGTTTCCCTTGCCGGGACTAGCGGGAGGGCCGAGCAGTACTTC. This codes for CASSSGVSLAGTSGRAEQYF. The chain recombines TRBV5-1 with TRBJ2-7, with 16 nucleotides matching TRBD2. V lost 3 bases to trimming and J lost 6 bases; unmatched junction nucleotides: 18. Germline V lookup: CDR1 SGHRS, CDR2 YFSETQ. This CDR3 spans 20 amino acids.

CDR3: CASSFPGTSGRNEQYF. CDR3 nucleotides: TGTGCCAGCAGTTTCCCCGGGACTAGCGGGAGAAACGAGCAGTACTTC. The chain is built from TRBV28 and TRBJ2-7; 14 bases fit TRBD2. The CDR3 runs 16 residues. V was pared by 3 bases and J by 5 bases, with 6 bases of the junction left unmatched. Looked up from germline, CDR1 is MDHEN and CDR2 is SYDVKM.

CDR3 DNA: TGTGCCAGCGGGGGCCAGGGGAACACCGGGGAGCTGTTTTTT. Encoded protein: CASGGQGNTGELFF. J is TRBJ2-2 and V is TRBV2, with TRBD1 as a possible D gene (6 bases). Trimming shortened V by 8 bases and J by 1 base, and 11 bases separated the two germline ends. Germline V gene data show CDR1 as SNHLY and CDR2 as FYNNEI. The CDR3 contains 14 residues.

The chain joins TRBV28 to TRBJ1-5; 9 nucleotides line up with TRBD1. The CDR3 runs 16 residues. Germline values: CDR1 MDHEN, CDR2 SYDVKM. After removal of 6 bases from V and 7 bases from J, the junction contained 13 bases not matched to a gene. The DNA for the CDR3 is TGTGCCAGCAGCCGACGACAGGGGGTGCCCGGGCAGCCCCAGCATTTT. It yields the protein CASSRRQGVPGQPQHF.